What follows are 24 T cell receptor beta chains derived from one specimen sequenced in a study of cytomegalovirus exposure and HLA in healthy donors. Both 60 Vbeta primers and 13 Jbeta primers went into the PCR. The protocol was immunoSEQ multiplex PCR, while the TCRdb copy is restricted to in-frame clones and leaves out a portion. The profile shows around 170,000 clones, just under 80% of them singletons. Sequencing was done on a sample of PBMCs. Receptors were obtained from a woman between 45 and 65 years old in good health and CMV-seropositive.

The J gene is TRBJ2-3, the V gene TRBV27; 8 bases match TRBD2. CDR3 length: 16 amino acids. J was trimmed by 2 bases and V by 6 bases; bases with no gene match: 10. Per the germline V gene, CDR1 is MNHEY and CDR2 is SMNVEV (reference sequence). CDR3 residues: CASRAWASGYTDTQYF. The CDR3 region has the DNA TGTGCCAGCAGAGCCTGGGCTAGCGGGTACACAGATACGCAGTATTTT.

This chain links TRBV5-4 with TRBJ2-7; 11 nucleotides match TRBD2. The germline CDR1 and CDR2 sequences are SGHNT and YYREEE (reference sequence). V was clipped by 1 base and J by 7 bases; unmatched bases: 7. The CDR3 is made up of 15 amino acids. The DNA for the CDR3 is TGTGCCAGCAGCTTGTATTTAGCGGGGGGGATTGAGCAGTACTTC. Translated, it gives CASSLYLAGGIEQYF.

The chain joins TRBV7-9 to TRBJ2-3; the D gene is possibly TRBD1 (7 bases). This CDR3 is built from 17 residues. Trimming shortened V by 5 bases and J by 3 bases, and 21 bases separated the two germline ends. CDR1 SEHNR and CDR2 FQNEAQ come from the germline V gene (reference sequence). The CDR3 here is CASSGLGGGASTDTQYF. DNA for the CDR3: TGTGCCAGCAGCGGGCTTGGAGGGGGCGCTTCGACAGATACGCAGTATTTT.

The gene calls are TRBV9 and TRBJ1-1; 7 bases fit TRBD1. The length of the CDR3 is 14 residues. Per germline, CDR1 SGDLS and CDR2 YYNGEE. Trimming at V came to 0 bases and at J to 3 bases, leaving 2 bases not matched to a gene. The CDR3 DNA reads TGTGCCAGCAGCGTAGGGGACAGATACACTGAAGCTTTCTTT. Translated: CASSVGDRYTEAFF.

The sample holds a few counts of this clone. The chain carries TRBV18 and TRBJ2-7; no firm D call. Trimming cost V 3 bases and J 0 bases, with 15 bases left between them. Germline CDR1 is KGHSH and CDR2 is LQKENI. The CDR3 extends over 16 amino acids. The CDR3 sequence is CASSPIQVTNSYEQYF. CDR3 in DNA: TGTGCCAGCTCACCGATACAAGTAACTAACTCCTACGAGCAGTACTTC. The variable domain in full, completed from reference TRBV18 and TRBJ2-7, reads NAGVMQNPRHLVRRRGQEARLRCSPMKGHSHVYWYRQLPEEGLKFMVYLQKENIIDESGMPKERFSAEFPKEGPSILRIQQVVRGDSAAYFCASSPIQVTNSYEQYFGPGTRLTVT.

V usage is TRBV7-9 and J usage is TRBJ2-7; a weak D match, TRBD1 (6 bases). The CDR3 contains 16 residues. Germline V gene data show CDR1 as SEHNR and CDR2 as FQNEAQ (reference sequence). Trimming shortened V by 2 bases and J by 0 bases, and 14 bases separated the two germline ends. The CDR3 DNA is TGTGCCAGCAGCTTAAGGGGGACGGCGCGCTCCTACGAGCAGTACTTC. This encodes CASSLRGTARSYEQYF.

The rearrangement joins TRBV19 to TRBJ2-2; 9 bases are a match to TRBD1. Germline V gene data show CDR1 as LNHDA and CDR2 as SQIVND (reference sequence). This CDR3 spans 17 amino acids. V lost 4 bases and J lost 0; bases outside the gene matches: 6. CDR3 region: CASSTRTGVPNTGELFF. The CDR3, as DNA: TGTGCCAGTAGTACCCGGACAGGGGTTCCGAACACCGGGGAGCTGTTTTTT.

This clone has more than one count but fewer than ten. Mismatch with germline at one junction end may stem from a read error. The CDR3, as DNA: TGTGCTAGCAGCTCGGGACTGTGGGGAAACACCATATATTTT. Amino acids: CASSSGLWGNTIYF. This rearrangement joins TRBV7-7 to TRBJ1-3; D is possibly TRBD1 (5 bases). The CDR3 consists of 14 residues. Germline values: CDR1 SSHAT, CDR2 FNYEAQ (reference sequence).

The rearrangement joins TRBV29-1 to TRBJ2-2, with D tentatively TRBD2 (5 bases). Germline V gives CDR1 SQVTM, CDR2 ANQGSEA. The CDR3 consists of 14 residues. Between the trimmed V and J ends, which lost 4 bases and 2 bases, there was a span of 11 bases. The CDR3 nucleotides read TGCAGCGTTGCAGGAGGCCCTAACACCGGGGAGCTGTTTTTT. Protein sequence: CSVAGGPNTGELFF.

V is TRBV18 and J is TRBJ2-5; D uncertain. Germline lookup yields CDR1 KGHSH and CDR2 LQKENI. V dropped 3 bases and J dropped 2 bases, with 10 bases sitting between them. The CDR3 has 14 residues. CDR3 sequence reads: CASSPSVTQETQYF. CDR3 DNA: TGTGCCAGCTCACCCTCGGTGACACAAGAGACCCAGTACTTC.

This chain connects TRBV7-2 to TRBJ1-1; TRBD1 matches 7 bases. The J segment lost 4 bases and the V segment lost 0 bases, leaving 8 bases of the junction unmatched. This CDR3 comprises 16 residues. From germline, CDR1 is SGHTA and CDR2 FQGNSA. For the CDR3, the DNA is TGTGCCAGCAGCTTAGCCCTTCGACAGGGAAGCACTGAAGCTTTCTTT. The encoded protein is CASSLALRQGSTEAFF.

The chain employs TRBV28 and TRBJ2-7, with D possibly being TRBD2 (5 bases). The CDR3 length is 15 residues. The germline V and J ends were trimmed by 1 base and 6 bases, with 16 bases remaining between them. Germline-derived CDR1 and CDR2 are MDHEN and SYDVKM. The CDR3 DNA follows: TGTGCCAGCAGTTTATCAACCTCACAGCGGCGCGAGCAGTACTTC. This translates into CASSLSTSQRREQYF.

The chain employs TRBV6-6 and TRBJ2-1; D possibly corresponds to TRBD2 (6 bases). CDR1 is MNHNY and CDR2 is SVGAGI in the germline V gene (reference sequence). V was cut by 7 bases and J by 7 bases, with 20 bases left in between. This CDR3 contains 15 residues. The CDR3 sequence: CASTPQSREVNEQFF. As DNA, the CDR3 is TGTGCCAGCACCCCGCAGAGCAGGGAGGTAAATGAGCAGTTCTTC.

The chain links TRBV19 to TRBJ1-5; D perhaps matches TRBD1 (5 bases). The germline V gene encodes CDR1 LNHDA and CDR2 SQIVND (reference sequence). Trimming removed 4 bases from V and 1 base from J, with 11 bases in between. This CDR3 is built from 15 residues. The CDR3 DNA sequence: TGTGCCAGTAGTACCCAACGGGGGAGCAATCAGCCCCAGCATTTT. As protein: CASSTQRGSNQPQHF.

This clone was seen just once. The V and J genes are TRBV29-1 and TRBJ2-1; 7 positions match TRBD2. The germline V gene has CDR1 SQVTM and CDR2 ANQGSEA. This CDR3 spans 14 amino acids. J gave up 0 bases and V 5 bases, and 4 bases lay outside the gene matches. The CDR3: CSVYRGSSYNEQFF. DNA for the CDR3: TGCAGCGTTTATCGCGGGAGCTCCTACAATGAGCAGTTCTTC.

CDR3 in DNA: TGTGCCAGCAGCTTAGGCCCCGGGAGGGCGGGGGGGCTCACAGATACGCAGTATTTT. Residues: CASSLGPGRAGGLTDTQYF. The V gene is TRBV7-2, the J gene TRBJ2-3; 9 bases align to TRBD2. V lost 1 base, J lost 2 bases, and 13 bases stayed unmatched. Germline V gene sequence: CDR1 SGHTA, CDR2 FQGNSA. The CDR3 spans 19 residues.

This chain uses TRBV7-2 with TRBJ2-3, with D unresolved. Germline V lookup: CDR1 SGHTA, CDR2 FQGNSA. The CDR3 loop spans 16 amino acids. V gave up 5 bases and J gave up 1 base, with 16 bases separating them. The CDR3 loop is CASSASRKEGTDTQYF. The CDR3 DNA reads as TGTGCCAGCAGCGCAAGCAGAAAAGAGGGCACAGATACGCAGTATTTT.

V usage is TRBV7-9 and J usage is TRBJ1-3; 7 bases align to TRBD1. CDR3 length equals 16 residues. The V gene end was trimmed by 0 bases and the J gene end by 0 bases; junction bases not matched to a gene: 2. The germline gives CDR1 SEHNR, CDR2 FQNEAQ (reference sequence). CDR3 sequence reads: CASSLAQGNSGNTIYF. CDR3 sequence (DNA): TGTGCCAGCAGCTTAGCACAGGGGAACTCTGGAAACACCATATATTTT.

This rearrangement joins TRBV4-3 to TRBJ2-7, with 9 bases identical to TRBD1. The length of the CDR3 is 15 residues. The V and J ends lost 1 base and 2 bases, in that order; junction bases with no gene match: 3. In germline, CDR1 is LGHNA, CDR2 YSLEER. The CDR3 region has the DNA TGCGCCAGCAGCCAAGTAACAGGGGGCACCTACGAGCAGTACTTC. Amino acid sequence: CASSQVTGGTYEQYF.

The genes are TRBV7-8 and TRBJ1-5, with TRBD1 matching over 9 bases. The junction had 2 bases not matched to a gene; V was cut back by 1 base and J by 4 bases. Germline V lookup: CDR1 SGHVS, CDR2 FQNEAQ. This CDR3 has 15 residues. The CDR3 DNA reads TGTGCCAGCAGCTTAGTGGGGACAGGGAATCAGCCCCAGCATTTT. It encodes CASSLVGTGNQPQHF.

The V call is TRBV30, the J call TRBJ2-3, with D maybe TRBD2 (6 bases). This CDR3 spans 16 amino acids. The germline gives CDR1 GTSNPN, CDR2 SVGIG (reference sequence). V was cut by 0 bases and J by 2 bases, with 15 bases left in between. The CDR3 DNA follows: TGTGCCTGGAGTGTATATCGGAGGGGCCCCACAGATACGCAGTATTTT. Amino acids: CAWSVYRRGPTDTQYF.

The chain joins TRBV6-6 to TRBJ2-1, with TRBD2 matching 8 bases. Germline values: CDR1 MNHNY, CDR2 SVGAGI (reference sequence). Trimming cost V 2 bases and J 5 bases; bases outside gene matches: 8. CDR3 length equals 16 residues. CDR3 bases: TGTGCCAGCAGTTACCCTGGACTAGCTGGAAACAATGAGCAGTTCTTC. It encodes CASSYPGLAGNNEQFF.

The chain has TRBV28 and TRBJ1-5; the D gene is possibly TRBD1 (5 bases). Trimming took off 4 bases at V and 0 bases at J, with 28 bases between the two ends. CDR1 and CDR2 from the germline V gene are MDHEN and SYDVKM. This CDR3 has 21 residues. As DNA, the CDR3 is TGTGCCAGCAGTTCCCTAGGGCGAGTCGGGACCGGGAGATATAGCAATCAGCCCCAGCATTTT. The encoded protein is CASSSLGRVGTGRYSNQPQHF. Full variable domain (remainder filled in from reference TRBV28 and TRBJ1-5): DVKVTQSSRYLVKRTGEKVFLECVQDMDHENMFWYRQDPGLGLRLIYFSYDVKMKEKGDIPEGYSVSREKKERFSLILESASTNQTSMYLCASSSLGRVGTGRYSNQPQHFGDGTRLSIL.

This chain links TRBV9 with TRBJ2-7; possible D gene TRBD2, 6 bases. This CDR3 has 11 amino acids. Germline V gene lookup returns CDR1 SGDLS and CDR2 YYNGEE. Trimming cost V 3 bases and J 12 bases, with 13 bases left between them. CDR3 amino acids: CASSGVGGLYF. The CDR3 region has the DNA TGTGCCAGCAGCGGGGTTGGGGGGTTGTACTTC.